A single T cell receptor beta chain is shown here with its context. The antigen is undetermined. In the PCR, 60 Vbeta and 13 Jbeta primers were used. The method was immunoSEQ multiplex PCR; TCRdb's version includes in-frame clones alone and lacks a portion of them. The table records some 100,000 clones, 79% of them present only once. The source of the sample is a study of cytomegalovirus exposure and HLA in healthy donors. General study results and limits: Cytomegalovirus status, reportedly, was diagnosed with high specificity and sensitivity by the classifier. A later analysis reported that several of the most significant clusters appeared to be linked to common viral pathogens, among them Epstein-Barr virus.

The sample comprised PBMCs. This clonotype was sampled from a female donor in good health and CMV-seropositive.

The DNA for the CDR3 is TGTGCCAGTAGTATAGGAAACAGGGGCGGCAATCAGCCCCAGCATTTT. It encodes CASSIGNRGGNQPQHF. This chain joins TRBV19 and TRBJ1-5, with TRBD1 identical over 7 bases. With V trimmed by 1 base and J by 2 bases, 5 bases remained unmatched. Germline V gene sequence: CDR1 LNHDA, CDR2 SQIVND (reference sequence). The CDR3 has 16 residues.